The 15 T cell receptor beta chains given below trace back to one sample, sequenced in a study of blood T cell dynamics during melanoma immunotherapy. Assay used: immunoSEQ multiplex PCR; TCRdb lists only in-frame clones, some missing. The sample shows fewer than 20,000 clones, about 94% of them seen only once. This sample's time point: week 3, after first cycle of checkpoint inhibitor. The sequencing used effector memory CD8+ T cells from blood, collected from a patient treated with checkpoint blockade. Receptors were obtained from a human donor with melanoma.

The chain combines TRBV4-1 with TRBJ1-1; D gene ambiguous. Trimming shortened V by 1 base and J by 5 bases, and 11 bases separated the two germline ends. The CDR3 runs 14 residues. Germline lookup yields CDR1 MGHRA and CDR2 YSYEKL. The CDR3 sequence: CASSQVGGRTEAFF. The CDR3 DNA is TGCGCCAGCAGCCAAGTAGGAGGGAGGACTGAAGCTTTCTTT.

This clone was counted once. The chain couples TRBV29-1 to TRBJ1-2; D not resolved. Looked up from germline, CDR1 is SQVTM and CDR2 is ANQGSEA. Trimming left V 5 bases short and J 3 bases short, with 10 bases between. This CDR3 spans 12 amino acids. The CDR3 reads CSVLGEDYGYTF. In DNA, the CDR3 is TGCAGCGTTCTCGGGGAGGACTATGGCTACACCTTC.

The chain is built from TRBV7-9 and TRBJ2-7; TRBD1 agrees at 9 bases. Germline-derived CDR1 and CDR2 are SEHNR and FQNEAQ (reference sequence). Germline trimming cut 4 bases from V and 7 bases from J; bases unmatched to any gene: 11. The CDR3 totals 15 residues. CDR3 nucleotide sequence: TGTGCCAGCAGCTCGAAAAGACAGGGGGTGGGTGAGCAGTACTTC. Its protein product is CASSSKRQGVGEQYF.

The chain joins TRBV27 to TRBJ2-1; perhaps TRBD2 as D (6 bases). The V and J ends lost 4 bases and 2 bases respectively, with 15 bases between them. CDR1 and CDR2 (germline): MNHEY, SMNVEV (reference sequence). The CDR3 is 16 residues long. CDR3: CASSYSPGGTYNEQFF. The DNA of the CDR3 is TGTGCCAGCAGTTACTCCCCCGGCGGGACCTACAATGAGCAGTTCTTC.

CDR3 nucleotides: TGCGCCAGCAGCCAATTTGCAGGGGGCTCTGGGGCCAACGTCCTGACTTTC. Translation: CASSQFAGGSGANVLTF. The chain recombines TRBV4-1 with TRBJ2-6, with 7 bases identical to TRBD1. Germline values: CDR1 MGHRA, CDR2 YSYEKL. V lost 2 bases to trimming and J lost 0 bases; unmatched junction nucleotides: 4. The CDR3 sequence is 17 residues long.

The chain is built from TRBV18 and TRBJ2-7, with TRBD1 matching over 8 bases. The CDR3 runs to 15 residues. Germline V CDR1 and CDR2: KGHSH, LQKENI. V dropped 1 base and J dropped 4; count of bases not matched to a gene: 6. CDR3 in DNA: TGTGCCAGCTCACCACTACGAGACAGGGGTTACGAGCAGTACTTC. Protein product: CASSPLRDRGYEQYF.

The rearrangement uses TRBV7-9 and TRBJ2-7; D is undetermined. Germline V CDR1 and CDR2: SEHNR, FQNEAQ (reference sequence). CDR3 length: 12 amino acids. Trimming left V 1 base short and J 3 bases short, with 4 bases between. The CDR3 sequence: CASSLEYYEQYF. CDR3 DNA: TGTGCCAGCAGCTTAGAGTACTACGAGCAGTACTTC.

This chain connects TRBV4-1 to TRBJ1-1, with unresolved D. Trimming shortened V by 4 bases and J by 1 base, and 10 bases separated the two germline ends. This CDR3 has 14 amino acids. CDR1 and CDR2 from the germline V gene are MGHRA and YSYEKL. The CDR3 DNA reads as TGCGCCAGCAGCCCCGCCCCGGGGAACACTGAAGCTTTCTTT. Translating it yields CASSPAPGNTEAFF.

The chain uses TRBV6-8 and TRBJ2-7; the match to TRBD2 covers 7 bases. Germline assignment: CDR1 MNHGY and CDR2 SAAAGT. CDR3 length: 15 residues. The junction had 9 bases not matched to a gene; V was cut back by 2 bases and J by 5 bases. Here the CDR3 DNA reads TGTGCCAGCAGTTACCGGGGGGAGAAAACCCACGAGCAGTACTTC. It translates to CASSYRGEKTHEQYF.

This chain connects TRBV7-2 to TRBJ2-1; 8 bases agree with TRBD2. The CDR3 is made up of 17 amino acids. Trimming took 5 bases from V and 0 from J; bases not matched to a gene: 9. Germline V gene sequence: CDR1 SGHTA, CDR2 FQGNSA. CDR3 sequence reads: CASSPAGVLGSYNEQFF. The CDR3 region has the DNA TGTGCCAGCAGCCCAGCGGGGGTGCTAGGCTCCTACAATGAGCAGTTCTTC.

The chain uses TRBV28 and TRBJ2-2; TRBD2 might be the D (6 bases). Germline V gene lookup returns CDR1 MDHEN and CDR2 SYDVKM. With 1 base removed from V and 0 bases from J, the gap between germline ends came to 12 bases. This CDR3 contains 17 residues. In DNA, the CDR3 is TGTGCCAGCAGTTTATACCCTAGCGAAACGAACACCGGGGAGCTGTTTTTT. Amino acids: CASSLYPSETNTGELFF. Supplemented by reference TRBV28 and TRBJ2-2, the full variable domain reads DVKVTQSSRYLVKRTGEKVFLECVQDMDHENMFWYRQDPGLGLRLIYFSYDVKMKEKGDIPEGYSVSREKKERFSLILESASTNQTSMYLCASSLYPSETNTGELFFGEGSRLTVL.

This chain links TRBV29-1 with TRBJ2-5; 9 bases line up with TRBD1. Per the germline V gene, CDR1 is SQVTM and CDR2 is ANQGSEA. V shed 5 bases and J 4 bases; nucleotides not matched to a gene: 8. The CDR3 has 14 residues. The CDR3 spells CSVNRGPGLETQYF. CDR3 nucleotide sequence: TGCAGCGTTAACAGGGGGCCTGGCTTAGAGACCCAGTACTTC.

The gene calls are TRBV5-4 and TRBJ2-1, with 14 nucleotides matching TRBD2. The length of the CDR3 is 15 residues. The germline CDR1 and CDR2 sequences are SGHNT and YYREEE (reference sequence). After removal of 2 bases from V and 7 bases from J, the junction contained 2 bases not matched to a gene. CDR3 region: CASSFGTSGSNEQFF. The CDR3 nucleotides read TGTGCCAGCAGCTTCGGGACTAGCGGGAGTAATGAGCAGTTCTTC. The full variable domain, with the rest looked up from reference TRBV5-4 and TRBJ2-1, is ETGVTQSPTHLIKTRGQQVTLRCSSQSGHNTVSWYQQALGQGPQFIFQYYREEENGRGNFPPRFSGLQFPNYSSELNVNALELDDSALYLCASSFGTSGSNEQFFGPGTRLTVL.

The gene calls are TRBV6-5 and TRBJ2-7; D perhaps matches TRBD1 (6 bases). The CDR3 runs 15 residues. V lost 0 bases and J 6 bases, leaving 15 bases between the germline ends. Germline CDR1 is MNHEY and CDR2 is SVGAGI. This CDR3 reads CASSYSTGGGSEQYF. The CDR3 DNA sequence: TGTGCCAGCAGTTACTCGACTGGGGGCGGTTCCGAGCAGTACTTC.

The CDR3 DNA reads as TGTGCCAGCAGCCTCCCTGACAGGGAAGGGCTCACCTTC. Its protein is CASSLPDREGLTF. V is TRBV7-9 and J is TRBJ1-2, with 7 bases matching TRBD1. Trimming at V came to 5 bases and at J to 13 bases, leaving 13 bases not matched to a gene. CDR1 is SEHNR and CDR2 is FQNEAQ in the germline V gene (reference sequence). The CDR3 spans 13 residues.